Listed below are T cell receptor beta chains from one sample, sequenced in a study of T cell responses to AZD1222 COVID-19 vaccine. Repertoires were generated with immunoSEQ multiplex PCR, while TCRdb's copy carries only in-frame clones and drops some. In the table there are about 150,000 clones, over 75% of which are singletons. The source material was peripheral blood, sampled 28 days after the second dose of the MenACWY control vaccine. Every receptor here comes from an adult who received the MenACWY meningococcal vaccine as a control. Each CDR3 is given with its conserved first and last residue. D genes are given only for firm matches. For some rows the clone size is stated as once, few or many, or as a class when expanded; others skip it.

TRBV7-8	NA	TRBJ1-2	few	CASSLEVPSGYTF	TGTGCCAGCAGCTTAGAGGTACCGAGTGGCTACACCTTC
TRBV4-2	NA	TRBJ2-4	NA	CASSLNTANIQYF	TGTGCCAGCAGCCTCAATACAGCAAACATTCAGTACTTC
TRBV5-1	TRBD1	TRBJ2-5	NA	CASSPTGAGETQYF	TGCGCCAGCAGCCCTACAGGGGCTGGAGAGACCCAGTACTTC
TRBV29-1	TRBD1	TRBJ1-1	NA	CSASDRGVTEAFF	TGCAGCGCCTCGGACAGGGGGGTCACTGAAGCTTTCTTT
TRBV4-2	NA	TRBJ1-1	few	CASSQGQSNTEAFF	TGTGCCAGCAGCCAAGGACAGTCGAACACTGAAGCTTTCTTT
TRBV2	NA	TRBJ1-5	few	CASSEESNQPQHF	TGTGCCAGCAGTGAAGAAAGCAATCAGCCCCAGCATTTT
TRBV7-2	TRBD2	TRBJ2-5	NA	CASMNRLAGVTETQYF	TGTGCCAGCATGAATAGGCTAGCGGGGGTGACAGAGACCCAGTACTTC
TRBV7-4	NA	TRBJ1-1	NA	CASSLLQNTEAFF	TGTGCCAGCAGCTTATTACAGAACACTGAAGCTTTCTTT
TRBV5-1	TRBD1	TRBJ2-6	NA	CASSSLPGQGASGANVLTF	TGCGCCAGCAGCTCGCTCCCCGGACAGGGGGCATCGGGGGCCAACGTCCTGACTTTC
TRBV24-1	NA	TRBJ1-2	few	CATSAGRGYGYTF	TGTGCCACCAGTGCCGGACGGGGCTATGGCTACACCTTC
TRBV3-1/TRBV3-2	TRBD1	TRBJ1-5	NA	CASSQGQGYGQPQHF	TGTGCCAGCAGCCAGGGACAGGGTTACGGCCAGCCCCAGCATTTT
TRBV5-1	NA	TRBJ2-1	few	CASRALDEQFF	TGCGCCAGCAGGGCCCTAGATGAGCAGTTCTTC
TRBV7-2	NA	TRBJ2-7	once	CASSSRSGWAYEQYF	TGTGCCAGCAGCTCTAGGAGCGGGTGGGCCTACGAGCAGTACTTC
TRBV18	NA	TRBJ1-5	NA	CASSPSGKTNQPQHF	TGTGCCAGCTCACCATCCGGGAAGACAAATCAGCCCCAGCATTTT
TRBV5-1	NA	TRBJ1-5	once	CASSLATNQPQHF	TGCGCCAGCAGCTTGGCCACGAATCAGCCCCAGCATTTT
TRBV28	NA	TRBJ1-3	NA	CASSLWQGTGNTIYF	TGTGCCAGCAGTTTGTGGCAGGGAACTGGAAACACCATATATTTT
TRBV5-1	NA	TRBJ2-3	once	CASTDTTGGTDTQYF	TGCGCCAGCACCGATACGACAGGCGGCACAGATACGCAGTATTTT